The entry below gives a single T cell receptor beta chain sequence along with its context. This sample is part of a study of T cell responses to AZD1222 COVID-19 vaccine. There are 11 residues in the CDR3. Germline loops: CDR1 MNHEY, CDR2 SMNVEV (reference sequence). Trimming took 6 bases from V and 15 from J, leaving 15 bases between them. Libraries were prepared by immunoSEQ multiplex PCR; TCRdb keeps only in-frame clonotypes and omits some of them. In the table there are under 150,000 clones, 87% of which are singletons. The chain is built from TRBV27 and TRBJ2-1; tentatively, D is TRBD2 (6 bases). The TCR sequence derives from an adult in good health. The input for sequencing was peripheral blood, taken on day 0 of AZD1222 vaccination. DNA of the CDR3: TGTGCCAGCAGGAGACTAGGGGTTTGGTTCTTC. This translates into CASRRLGVWFF.